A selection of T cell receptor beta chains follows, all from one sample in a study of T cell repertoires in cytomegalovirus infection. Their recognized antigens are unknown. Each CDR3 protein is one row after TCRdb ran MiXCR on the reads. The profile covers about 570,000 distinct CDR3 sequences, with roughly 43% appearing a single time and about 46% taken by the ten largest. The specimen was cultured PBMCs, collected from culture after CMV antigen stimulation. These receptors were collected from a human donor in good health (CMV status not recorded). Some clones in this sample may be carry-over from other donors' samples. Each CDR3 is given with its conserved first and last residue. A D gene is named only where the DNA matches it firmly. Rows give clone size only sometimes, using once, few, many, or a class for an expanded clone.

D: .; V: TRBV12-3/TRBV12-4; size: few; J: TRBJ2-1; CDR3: CASSFAHEQFF; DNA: TGTGCCAGCAGTTTCGCCCATGAGCAGTTCTTC
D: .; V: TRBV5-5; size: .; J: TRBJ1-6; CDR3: CASSLAPGANSPLHF; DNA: TGTGCCAGCAGCTTGGCCCCAGGTGCTAATTCACCCCTCCACTTT
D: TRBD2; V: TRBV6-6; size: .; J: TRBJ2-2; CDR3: CASGLSGANTGELFF; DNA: TGTGCCAGCGGGCTTAGCGGGGCGAACACCGGGGAGCTGTTTTTT
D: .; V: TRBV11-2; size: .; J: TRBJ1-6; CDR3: CASSPTTKLGANSPLHF; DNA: TGTGCCAGCAGCCCTACGACTAAGTTAGGTGCTAATTCACCCCTCCACTTT
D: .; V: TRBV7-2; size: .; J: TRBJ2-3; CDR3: CASSRFDGPDTQYF; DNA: TGTGCCAGCAGCCGCTTCGACGGTCCGGATACGCAGTATTTT
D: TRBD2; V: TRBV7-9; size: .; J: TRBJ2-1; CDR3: CASSVRPWVGLAGDYNEQFF; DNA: TGTGCCAGCAGCGTACGACCCTGGGTTGGGCTAGCGGGGGATTACAATGAGCAGTTCTTC
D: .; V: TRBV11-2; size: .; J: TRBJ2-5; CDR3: CASSSSGYGTQYF; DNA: TGTGCCAGCAGCTCGAGCGGCTATGGGACCCAGTACTTC
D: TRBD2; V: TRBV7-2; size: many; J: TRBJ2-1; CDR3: CASSFTGTSGIYEQFF; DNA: TGTGCCAGCAGCTTCACCGGGACTAGCGGGATATATGAGCAGTTCTTC
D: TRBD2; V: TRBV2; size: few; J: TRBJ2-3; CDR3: CASSLWRGGGTQYF; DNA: TGTGCCAGCAGCCTTTGGCGGGGGGGGGGTACGCAGTATTTT
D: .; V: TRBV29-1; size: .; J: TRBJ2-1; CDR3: CSVEWRYNEQFF; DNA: TGCAGCGTTGAGTGGCGGTACAATGAGCAGTTCTTC
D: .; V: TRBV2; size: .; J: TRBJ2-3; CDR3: CASSLNSGDTQYF; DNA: TGTGCCAGCAGTCTCAATTCGGGAGATACGCAGTATTTT
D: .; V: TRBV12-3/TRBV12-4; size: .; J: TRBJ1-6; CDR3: CASSLAVGRVPSSPLHF; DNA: TGTGCCAGCAGTTTAGCGGTGGGCCGGGTACCCTCCTCACCCCTCCACTTT
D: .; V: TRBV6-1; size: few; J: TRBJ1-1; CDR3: CASSPGMNTEAFF; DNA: TGTGCCAGCAGTCCCGGGATGAACACTGAAGCTTTCTTT
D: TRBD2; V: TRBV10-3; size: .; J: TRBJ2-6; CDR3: CAISDPGGTGANVLTF; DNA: TGTGCCATCAGTGACCCGGGGGGGACAGGGGCCAACGTCCTGACTTTC
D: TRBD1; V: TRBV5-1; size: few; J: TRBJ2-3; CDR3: CASSFSTGPSTDTQYF; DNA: TGCGCCAGCAGCTTCTCGACAGGGCCCAGCACAGATACGCAGTATTTT
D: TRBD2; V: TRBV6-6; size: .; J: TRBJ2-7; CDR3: CASTTGLYEQYF; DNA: TGTGCCAGCACGACGGGACTATACGAGCAGTACTTC
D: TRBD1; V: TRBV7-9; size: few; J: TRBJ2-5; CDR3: CASSGTGLIGTQYF; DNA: TGTGCCAGCAGCGGGACAGGGCTAATCGGGACCCAGTACTTC
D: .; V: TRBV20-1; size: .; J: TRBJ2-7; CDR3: CSARSGLDEQYF; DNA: TGCAGTGCTAGATCAGGGCTCGACGAGCAGTACTTC
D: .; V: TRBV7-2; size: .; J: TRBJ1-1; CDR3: CASSLGPWNTEAFF; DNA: TGTGCCAGCAGCTTGGGGCCTTGGAACACTGAAGCTTTCTTT
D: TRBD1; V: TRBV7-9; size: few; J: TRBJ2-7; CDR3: CASSLLAGQEFYEQYF; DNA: TGTGCCAGCAGCTTACTGGCCGGACAGGAGTTCTACGAGCAGTACTTC
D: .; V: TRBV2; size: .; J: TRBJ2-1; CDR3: CASRDKSSYNEQFF; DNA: TGTGCCAGCCGGGACAAAAGCTCCTACAATGAGCAGTTCTTC
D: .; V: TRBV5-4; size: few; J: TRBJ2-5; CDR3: CASSLGRMVQETQYF; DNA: TGTGCCAGCAGCTTGGGTAGAATGGTCCAGGAGACCCAGTACTTC
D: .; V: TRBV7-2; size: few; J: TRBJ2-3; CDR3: CASSLNTYQNTQYF; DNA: TGTGCCAGCAGCTTAAACACCTACCAGAATACGCAGTATTTT
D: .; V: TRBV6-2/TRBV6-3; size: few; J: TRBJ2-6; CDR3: CASSYSGLQGAGANVLTF; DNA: TGTGCCAGCAGTTACTCGGGGCTACAGGGTGCCGGGGCCAACGTCCTGACTTTC
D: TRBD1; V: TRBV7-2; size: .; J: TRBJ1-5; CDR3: CASSTPGTEDQPQHF; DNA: TGTGCCAGCAGCACACCCGGGACAGAGGATCAGCCCCAGCATTTT
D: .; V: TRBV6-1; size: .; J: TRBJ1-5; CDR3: CASSEDSHQPQHF; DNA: TGTGCCAGCAGTGAGGATAGTCATCAGCCCCAGCATTTT
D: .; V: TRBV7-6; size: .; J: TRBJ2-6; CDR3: CASSLGTPTGANVLTF; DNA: TGTGCCAGCAGCTTAGGGACCCCTACTGGGGCCAACGTCCTGACTTTC
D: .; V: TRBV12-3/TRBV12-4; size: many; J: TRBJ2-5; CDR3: CASSTTLRTAQETQYF; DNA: TGTGCCAGCAGTACAACCCTTCGGACAGCCCAAGAGACCCAGTACTTC
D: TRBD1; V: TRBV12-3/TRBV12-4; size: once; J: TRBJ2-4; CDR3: CASSGDSKNIQYF; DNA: TGTGCCAGCAGCGGGGACAGCAAAAACATTCAGTACTTC
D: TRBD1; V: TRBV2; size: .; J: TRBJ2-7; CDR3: CASTEKIQGVSYEQYF; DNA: TGTGCCAGCACCGAGAAGATCCAGGGGGTCTCCTACGAGCAGTACTTC